This T cell receptor (beta chain) was profiled in a study of T cells after yellow fever vaccination. TCRdb re-called the 5' RACE reads with MiXCR, one entry per CDR3 protein. The repertoire holds fewer than 400,000 distinct CDR3 sequences, with roughly 6.1% as singletons. This CDR3 spans 18 amino acids. Looked up from germline, CDR1 is SGHVS and CDR2 is FQNEAQ. J lost 1 base, V lost 7 bases, and 15 bases had no gene match. This clonotype was recorded many times. This chain joins TRBV7-8 and TRBJ2-5; TRBD2 matches at 10 bases. Sample: PBMCs, taken 5 days after the yellow fever booster vaccination. The receptor comes from a young man who received the YFV17D yellow fever vaccine. DNA of the CDR3: TGTGCCAGCAACACTCCCGGGACTAGCGAATTTTCCCAAGAGACCCAGTACTTC. This sequence encodes CASNTPGTSEFSQETQYF.